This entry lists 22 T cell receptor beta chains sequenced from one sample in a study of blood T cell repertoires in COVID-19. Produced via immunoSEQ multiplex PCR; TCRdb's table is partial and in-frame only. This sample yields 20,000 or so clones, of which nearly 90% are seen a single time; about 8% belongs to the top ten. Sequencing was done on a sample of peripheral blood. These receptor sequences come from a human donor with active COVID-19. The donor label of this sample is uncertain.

The CDR3 sequence: CASSLVPGLAGGDTQYF. The CDR3 nucleotides read TGTGCCAGCAGCTTAGTCCCGGGACTAGCGGGAGGAGATACGCAGTATTTT. J is TRBJ2-3 and V is TRBV7-2, with TRBD2 identical over 15 bases. The CDR3 is made up of 17 amino acids. Germline V gives CDR1 SGHTA, CDR2 FQGNSA. V lost 1 base and J lost 5; bases outside the gene matches: 4.

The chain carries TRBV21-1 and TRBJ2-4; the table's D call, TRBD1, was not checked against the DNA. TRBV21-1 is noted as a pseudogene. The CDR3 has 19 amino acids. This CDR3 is CASSKLGCPVGGNPGVQYF. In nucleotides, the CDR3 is TGTGCCAGCAGCAAGTTGGGTTGCCCGGTAGGGGGCAACCCAGGCGTTCAGTACTTC.

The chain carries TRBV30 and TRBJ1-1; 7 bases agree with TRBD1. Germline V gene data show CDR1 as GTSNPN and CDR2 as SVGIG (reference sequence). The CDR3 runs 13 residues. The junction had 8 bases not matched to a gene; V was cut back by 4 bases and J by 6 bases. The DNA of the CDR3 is TGTGCCTGGAAGCAGACAGGGAGGTCTGAAGCTTTCTTT. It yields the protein CAWKQTGRSEAFF.

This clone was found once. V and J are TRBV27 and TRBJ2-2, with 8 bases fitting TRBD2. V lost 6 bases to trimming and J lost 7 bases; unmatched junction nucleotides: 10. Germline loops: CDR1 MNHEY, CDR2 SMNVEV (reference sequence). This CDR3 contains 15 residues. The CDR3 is CASRAQREYNGELFF. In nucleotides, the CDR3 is TGTGCCAGCAGGGCCCAGCGGGAGTATAACGGGGAGCTGTTTTTT.

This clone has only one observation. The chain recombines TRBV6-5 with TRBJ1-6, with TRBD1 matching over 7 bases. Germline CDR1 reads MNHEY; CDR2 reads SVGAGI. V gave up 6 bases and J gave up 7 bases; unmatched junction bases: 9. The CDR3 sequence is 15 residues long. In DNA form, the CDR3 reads TGTGCCAGCAGAACCCGGACAGGACTGAATTCACCCCTCCACTTT. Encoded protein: CASRTRTGLNSPLHF.

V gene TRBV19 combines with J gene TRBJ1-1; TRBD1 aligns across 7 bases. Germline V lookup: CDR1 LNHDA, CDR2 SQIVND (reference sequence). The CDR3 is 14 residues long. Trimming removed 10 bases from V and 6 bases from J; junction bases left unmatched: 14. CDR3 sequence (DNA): TGTGCCACCACATACCAACAGGGGAGACCTGAAGCTTTCTTT. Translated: CATTYQQGRPEAFF.

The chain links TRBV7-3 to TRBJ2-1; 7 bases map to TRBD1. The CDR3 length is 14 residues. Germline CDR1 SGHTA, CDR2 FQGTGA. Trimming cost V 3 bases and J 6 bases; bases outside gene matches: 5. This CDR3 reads CASSFGTEGNEQFF. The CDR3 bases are TGTGCCAGCAGCTTCGGGACAGAGGGCAATGAGCAGTTCTTC. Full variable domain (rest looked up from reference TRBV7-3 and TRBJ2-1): GAGVSQTPSNKVTEKGKYVELRCDPISGHTALYWYRQSLGQGPEFLIYFQGTGAADDSGLPNDRFFAVRPEGSVSTLKIQRTERGDSAVYLCASSFGTEGNEQFFGPGTRLTVL.

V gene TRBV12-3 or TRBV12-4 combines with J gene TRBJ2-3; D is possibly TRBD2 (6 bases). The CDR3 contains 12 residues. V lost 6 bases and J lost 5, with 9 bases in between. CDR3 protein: CASSQGLDTQYF. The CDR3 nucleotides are TGTGCCAGCAGCCAGGGACTAGATACGCAGTATTTT.

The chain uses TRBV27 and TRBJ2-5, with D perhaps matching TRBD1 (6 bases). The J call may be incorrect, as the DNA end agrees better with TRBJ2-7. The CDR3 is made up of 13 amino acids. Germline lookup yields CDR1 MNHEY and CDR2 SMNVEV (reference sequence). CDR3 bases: TGTGCCAGCAGTTTTACAGGGATGGGCGAGCAGTACTTC. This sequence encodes CASSFTGMGEQYF.

The CDR3 loop is CASSQVERQPQHF. The CDR3 DNA reads as TGCGCCAGCAGCCAAGTGGAGAGGCAGCCCCAGCATTTT. The chain employs TRBV4-1 and TRBJ1-5, with no clear D. Trimming removed 1 base from V and 7 bases from J, with 8 bases in between. This CDR3 is 13 amino acids long. Germline V gives CDR1 MGHRA, CDR2 YSYEKL.

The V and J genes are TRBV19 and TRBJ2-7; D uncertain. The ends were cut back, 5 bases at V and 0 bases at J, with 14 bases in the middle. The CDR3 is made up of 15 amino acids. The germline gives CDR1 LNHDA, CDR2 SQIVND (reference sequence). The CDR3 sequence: CASSSQILSSYEQYF. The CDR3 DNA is TGTGCCAGTAGTTCACAGATACTTAGCTCCTACGAGCAGTACTTC.

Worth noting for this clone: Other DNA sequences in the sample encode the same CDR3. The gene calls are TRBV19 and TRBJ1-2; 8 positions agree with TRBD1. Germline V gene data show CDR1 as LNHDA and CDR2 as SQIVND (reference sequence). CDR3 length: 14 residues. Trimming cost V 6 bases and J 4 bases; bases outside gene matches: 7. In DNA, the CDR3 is TGTGCCAGTAGAGATGGACAGGGCGGCTATGGCTACACCTTC. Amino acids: CASRDGQGGYGYTF.

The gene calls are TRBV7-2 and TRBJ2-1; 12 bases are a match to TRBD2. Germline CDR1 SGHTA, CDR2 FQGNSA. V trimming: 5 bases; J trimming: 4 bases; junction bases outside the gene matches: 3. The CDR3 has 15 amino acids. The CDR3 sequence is CASSGGLAGYNEQFF. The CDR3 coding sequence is TGTGCCAGCAGCGGAGGACTAGCGGGATACAATGAGCAGTTCTTC.

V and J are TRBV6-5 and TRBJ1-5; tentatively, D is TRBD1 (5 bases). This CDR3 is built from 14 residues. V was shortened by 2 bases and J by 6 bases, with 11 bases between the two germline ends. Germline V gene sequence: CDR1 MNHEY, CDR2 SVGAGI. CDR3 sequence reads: CASSYGQGIQPQHF. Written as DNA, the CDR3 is TGTGCCAGCAGTTACGGGCAGGGTATTCAGCCCCAGCATTTT.

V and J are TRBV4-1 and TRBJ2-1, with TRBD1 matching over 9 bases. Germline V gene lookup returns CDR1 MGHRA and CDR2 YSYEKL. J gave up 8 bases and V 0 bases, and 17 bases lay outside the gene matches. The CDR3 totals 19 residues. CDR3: CASSQDFRYGGTGMDEQFF. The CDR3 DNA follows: TGCGCCAGCAGCCAAGATTTCCGGTATGGAGGGACAGGGATGGATGAGCAGTTCTTC.

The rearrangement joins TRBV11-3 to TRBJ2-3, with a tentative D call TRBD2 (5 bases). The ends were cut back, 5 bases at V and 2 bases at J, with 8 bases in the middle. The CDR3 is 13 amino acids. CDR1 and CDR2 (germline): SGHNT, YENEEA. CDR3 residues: CASSRGLTDTQYF. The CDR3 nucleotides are TGTGCCAGCAGCCGAGGGCTCACAGATACGCAGTATTTT.

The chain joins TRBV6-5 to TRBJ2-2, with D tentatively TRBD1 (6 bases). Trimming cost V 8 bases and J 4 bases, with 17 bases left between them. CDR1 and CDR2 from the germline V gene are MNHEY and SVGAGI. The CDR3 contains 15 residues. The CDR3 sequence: CASGTVQGSTGELFF. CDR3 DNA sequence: TGTGCCAGCGGAACCGTTCAGGGGTCCACCGGGGAGCTGTTTTTT.

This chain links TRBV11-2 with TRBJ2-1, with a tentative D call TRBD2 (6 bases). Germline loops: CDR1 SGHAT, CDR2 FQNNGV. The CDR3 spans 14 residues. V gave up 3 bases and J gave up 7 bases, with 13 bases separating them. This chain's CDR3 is CASSFFAGRNEQFF. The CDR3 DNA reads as TGTGCCAGCAGCTTCTTTGCGGGACGGAATGAGCAGTTCTTC. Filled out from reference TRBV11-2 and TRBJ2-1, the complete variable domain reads EAGVAQSPRYKIIEKRQSVAFWCNPISGHATLYWYQQILGQGPKLLIQFQNNGVVDDSQLPKDRFSAERLKGVDSTLKIQPAKLEDSAVYLCASSFFAGRNEQFFGPGTRLTVL.

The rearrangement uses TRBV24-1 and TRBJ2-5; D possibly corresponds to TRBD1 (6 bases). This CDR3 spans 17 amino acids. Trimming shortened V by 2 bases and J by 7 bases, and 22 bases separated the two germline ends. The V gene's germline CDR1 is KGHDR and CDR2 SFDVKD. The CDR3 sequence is CATSDSGAPEARGTQYF. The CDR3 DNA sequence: TGTGCCACCAGTGATTCAGGGGCTCCAGAGGCTCGAGGGACCCAGTACTTC.

The CDR3 sequence: CASSPKLAGLYNEQFF. The CDR3 nucleotides read TGTGCCAGCTCACCAAAACTAGCGGGTTTATACAATGAGCAGTTCTTC. The chain has TRBV18 and TRBJ2-1; TRBD2 agrees at 9 bases. Germline V CDR1 and CDR2: KGHSH, LQKENI. The CDR3 has 16 amino acids. J was trimmed by 4 bases and V by 2 bases; bases with no gene match: 6.

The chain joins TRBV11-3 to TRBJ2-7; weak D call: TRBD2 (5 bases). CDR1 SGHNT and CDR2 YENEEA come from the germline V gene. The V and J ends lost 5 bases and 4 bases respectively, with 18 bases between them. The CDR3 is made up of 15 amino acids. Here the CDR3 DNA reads TGTGCCAGCAGCCCCCAGCTAGCTGTTGTGTACGAGCAGTACTTC. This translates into CASSPQLAVVYEQYF.

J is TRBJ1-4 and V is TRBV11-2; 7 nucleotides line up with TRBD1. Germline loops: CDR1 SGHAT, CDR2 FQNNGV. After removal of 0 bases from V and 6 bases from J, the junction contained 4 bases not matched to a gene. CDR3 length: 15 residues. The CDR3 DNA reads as TGTGCCAGCAGCTTAGAAGGGACAGAGTATGAAAAACTGTTTTTT. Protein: CASSLEGTEYEKLFF.